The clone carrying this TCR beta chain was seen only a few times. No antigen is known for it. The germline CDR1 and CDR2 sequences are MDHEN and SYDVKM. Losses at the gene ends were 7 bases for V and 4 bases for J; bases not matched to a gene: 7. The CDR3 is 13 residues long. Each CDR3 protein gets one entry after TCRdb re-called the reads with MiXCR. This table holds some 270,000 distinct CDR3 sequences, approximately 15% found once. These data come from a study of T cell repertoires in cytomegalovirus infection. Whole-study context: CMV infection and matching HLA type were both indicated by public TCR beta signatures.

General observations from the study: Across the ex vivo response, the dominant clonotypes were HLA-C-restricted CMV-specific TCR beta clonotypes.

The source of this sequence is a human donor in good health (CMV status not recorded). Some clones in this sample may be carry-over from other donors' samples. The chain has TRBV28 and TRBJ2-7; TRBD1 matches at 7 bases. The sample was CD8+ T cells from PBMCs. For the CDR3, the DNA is TGTGCCAGCACCCTAGACAGGGCGTACGAGCAGTACTTC. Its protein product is CASTLDRAYEQYF.